This is a list of T cell receptor beta chains from one sample in a study of Graves' ophthalmopathy and Graves' hyperthyroidism. TCRdb called the multiplex PCR reads again in MiXCR, with one record for every CDR3 protein. The sample lists about 240,000 distinct CDR3 sequences; about 46% were seen once. Source material: peripheral blood. Receptors originate from an adult man with Graves' ophthalmopathy. Each CDR3 is given with its conserved first and last residue. A D gene is named only where the DNA matches it firmly. Only part of the rows carry a size: once, few, many, or a class if the clone is expanded.

size: -
D: -
V: TRBV20-1
J: TRBJ1-1
DNA: TGCAGTGCTTCGGCGACCGGGGACCCAAACACTGAAGCTTTCTTT
CDR3: CSASATGDPNTEAFF

size: many
D: TRBD1
V: TRBV15
J: TRBJ1-5
DNA: TGTGCCACCAGCAGGTACGACAGGGGAGGAAGTCAGCCCCAGCATTTT
CDR3: CATSRYDRGGSQPQHF

size: few
D: TRBD2
V: TRBV20-1
J: TRBJ2-5
DNA: TGCAGTGCTAGAGACCCAAGCGGGAGTGAGGAGACCCAGTACTTC
CDR3: CSARDPSGSEETQYF

size: few
D: -
V: TRBV10-3
J: TRBJ2-7
DNA: TGTGCCAGCAGTTACTCCCGAGGGGGGCGCTCCTACGAGCAGTACTTC
CDR3: CASSYSRGGRSYEQYF

size: many
D: -
V: TRBV7-9
J: TRBJ1-2
DNA: TGTGCCAGCAGTTTAGATGGGGACTCGGGCTATGGCTACACCTTC
CDR3: CASSLDGDSGYGYTF

size: few
D: -
V: TRBV12-3/TRBV12-4
J: TRBJ2-5
DNA: TGTGCCAGCAGTTTCTCGGGATCTCGAGAGACCCAGTACTTC
CDR3: CASSFSGSRETQYF

size: once
D: TRBD2
V: TRBV20-1
J: TRBJ2-7
DNA: TGCAGTGCTTTAGGGACTAGCGGGAACTCCTACGAGCAGTACTTC
CDR3: CSALGTSGNSYEQYF

size: -
D: -
V: TRBV29-1
J: TRBJ2-5
DNA: TGCAGCGTTGCAGGGCCCGGCCAAGAGACCCAGTACTTC
CDR3: CSVAGPGQETQYF

size: many
D: TRBD1
V: TRBV15
J: TRBJ2-6
DNA: TGTGCCACCAAAAGTCCCGGGACAGGACCCTCTGGGGCCAACGTCCTGACTTTC
CDR3: CATKSPGTGPSGANVLTF

size: many
D: TRBD2
V: TRBV2
J: TRBJ2-5
DNA: TGTGCCAGTGGACTAGCGGGACTCCAAGAGACCCAGTACTTC
CDR3: CASGLAGLQETQYF

size: -
D: TRBD1
V: TRBV29-1
J: TRBJ1-1
DNA: TGCAGCGAACAACCACAGGGGATGAACACTGAAGCTTTCTTT
CDR3: CSEQPQGMNTEAFF

size: -
D: -
V: TRBV20-1
J: TRBJ1-5
DNA: TGCAGTGCTAGAGATACGGGGAAGGGCAATCAGCCCCAGCATTTT
CDR3: CSARDTGKGNQPQHF

size: -
D: -
V: TRBV27
J: TRBJ2-2
DNA: TGTGCCAGCAGTTTATCGGTGGGGGGGGAGCTGTTTTTT
CDR3: CASSLSVGGELFF

size: -
D: -
V: TRBV11-3
J: TRBJ1-3
DNA: TGTGCCAGCAACTTAACAGCGAGCTCTGGAAACACCATATATTTT
CDR3: CASNLTASSGNTIYF

size: -
D: -
V: TRBV10-3
J: TRBJ2-7
DNA: TGTGCCAGCAGTGGCACAGGGATGGCCTACGAGCAGTACTTC
CDR3: CASSGTGMAYEQYF

size: many
D: -
V: TRBV7-9
J: TRBJ2-5
DNA: TGTGCCAGCAGCTACAGGGCTAACCAAGAGACCCAGTACTTC
CDR3: CASSYRANQETQYF

size: -
D: -
V: TRBV7-2
J: TRBJ2-7
DNA: TGTGCCAGCAGCTTGGACTACTACGAGCAGTACTTC
CDR3: CASSLDYYEQYF

size: -
D: TRBD2
V: TRBV12-3/TRBV12-4
J: TRBJ2-5
DNA: TGTGCCAGCAGTTTGGATAGCGGGGTGGGCGAGACCCAGTACTTC
CDR3: CASSLDSGVGETQYF

size: -
D: TRBD1
V: TRBV19
J: TRBJ1-2
DNA: TGTGCCAGTACCCCTCGGACAGGGGCTAACTATGGCTACACCTTC
CDR3: CASTPRTGANYGYTF

size: -
D: -
V: TRBV24-1
J: TRBJ2-2
DNA: TGTGCCACCAGTGATTTTGGTACCGGGGAGCTGTTTTTT
CDR3: CATSDFGTGELFF

size: few
D: -
V: TRBV29-1
J: TRBJ2-2
DNA: TGCAGCGTTGGAAAGGGGGCCGGGGAGCTGTTTTTT
CDR3: CSVGKGAGELFF

size: -
D: TRBD2
V: TRBV5-5
J: TRBJ2-5
DNA: TGTGCCAGTCTTTCAATTGGCGGGGGGGTCGAGACCCAGTACTTC
CDR3: CASLSIGGGVETQYF

size: -
D: -
V: TRBV11-2
J: TRBJ2-3
DNA: TGTGCCAGCAGCTTAGTAGCGACACCCACAGATACGCAGTATTTT
CDR3: CASSLVATPTDTQYF

size: -
D: TRBD1
V: TRBV7-6
J: TRBJ2-5
DNA: TGTGCCAGCAGCACCAACCGACAGGGCTTACAAGAGACCCAGTACTTC
CDR3: CASSTNRQGLQETQYF

size: -
D: TRBD1
V: TRBV29-1
J: TRBJ2-7
DNA: TGCAGCGTCCGACAGGGGGCGGGGGAGCAGTACTTC
CDR3: CSVRQGAGEQYF

size: -
D: -
V: TRBV10-3
J: TRBJ2-7
DNA: TGTGCCATCAGTGAGGTGGCGGACTACGAGCAGTACTTC
CDR3: CAISEVADYEQYF

size: few
D: TRBD1
V: TRBV7-9
J: TRBJ2-7
DNA: TGTGCCAGCAGATCAACAGGGGGCGGCGAGCAGTACTTC
CDR3: CASRSTGGGEQYF

size: -
D: -
V: TRBV20-1
J: TRBJ2-5
DNA: TGCAGTGCTAGAGATGCAGGCGCAGCTGGCCACGGGACCCAGTACTTC
CDR3: CSARDAGAAGHGTQYF

size: -
D: TRBD2
V: TRBV12-3/TRBV12-4
J: TRBJ2-5
DNA: TGTGCCAGCAGTTTTTTTTGGGGGGGAAAAGAGACCCAGTACTTC
CDR3: CASSFFWGGKETQYF

size: few
D: TRBD1
V: TRBV2
J: TRBJ1-1
DNA: TGTGCCAGCATGTTGACAGGGCAGAACACTGAAGCTTTCTTT
CDR3: CASMLTGQNTEAFF

size: -
D: TRBD2
V: TRBV7-9
J: TRBJ2-7
DNA: TGTGCCAGCAGCTTAGAAGGATCGGGAGGTGAGCAGTACTTC
CDR3: CASSLEGSGGEQYF

size: -
D: -
V: TRBV25-1
J: TRBJ2-6
DNA: TGTGCCAGCCGAGCTGGGGCCAACGTCCTGACTTTC
CDR3: CASRAGANVLTF

size: -
D: -
V: TRBV20-1
J: TRBJ2-2
DNA: TGCAGTGCTAGAAACAGGACCGCGAACACCGGGGAGCTGTTTTTT
CDR3: CSARNRTANTGELFF

size: -
D: -
V: TRBV5-1
J: TRBJ2-6
DNA: TGCGCCAGCAGCAAGAGGGGCCAGAACACTGAAGCTTTC
CDR3: CASSKRGQNTEAF

size: -
D: -
V: TRBV20-1
J: TRBJ1-2
DNA: TGCAGTGCTAGGGATAGAGGGCAGGGGCAAATTGGCTACACCTTC
CDR3: CSARDRGQGQIGYTF

size: few
D: -
V: TRBV7-3
J: TRBJ1-1
DNA: TGTGCCAGCACCCAAGACAGCAACACTGAAGCTTTCTTT
CDR3: CASTQDSNTEAFF

size: few
D: -
V: TRBV10-3
J: TRBJ1-4
DNA: TGTGCCATCAACCCCGGGACAACTAATGAAAAACTGTTTTTT
CDR3: CAINPGTTNEKLFF

size: -
D: -
V: TRBV2
J: TRBJ2-7
DNA: TGTGCCAGCAGCCCCCCGGGGGCGCGGATGAGAGAGCAGTACTTC
CDR3: CASSPPGARMREQYF

size: few
D: -
V: TRBV5-6
J: TRBJ1-5
DNA: TGTGCCAGCAGTTTGGGGGTCGGCGGGCCCCAGCATTTT
CDR3: CASSLGVGGPQHF

size: -
D: -
V: TRBV9
J: TRBJ1-6
DNA: TGTGCCAGCAAGAAGGGGGAGAATTCACCCCTCCACTTT
CDR3: CASKKGENSPLHF

size: many
D: TRBD1
V: TRBV24-1
J: TRBJ1-5
DNA: TGTGCCACCAGTGAACAACAGGGGAATCAGCCCCAGCATTTT
CDR3: CATSEQQGNQPQHF

size: -
D: -
V: TRBV19
J: TRBJ2-3
DNA: TGTGCCAGTAGTCCCGAGCTAGCGGATACGCAGTATTTT
CDR3: CASSPELADTQYF